This T cell receptor beta chain was sequenced in a study of blood T cell repertoires in COVID-19. Germline values: CDR1 SGHTA, CDR2 FQGNSA. After removal of 1 base from V and 4 bases from J, the junction contained 7 bases not matched to a gene. The CDR3 loop spans 17 amino acids. As processed by the authors: The authors estimated nucleated cell counts from reference gene primer amplification. Libraries were prepared by immunoSEQ multiplex PCR; TCRdb keeps only in-frame clonotypes and omits some of them. V and J calls and clone size are copied from that table; D and trimming were computed from the DNA. The sample has roughly 120,000 clones, roughly 84% seen once.

The TCR sequence derives from a woman at least 80 years old with active or convalescent COVID-19. The rearrangement uses TRBV7-2 and TRBJ2-1; 10 nucleotides align to TRBD1. The sequencing sample was made of peripheral blood. The CDR3 DNA reads TGTGCCAGCAGCTTAGTATTCGGGACAGGGGTATACAATGAGCAGTTCTTC. Translation gives CASSLVFGTGVYNEQFF.